The 22 T cell receptor beta chains below all came from one sample that was sequenced in a study of blood T cell repertoires in COVID-19. Sequenced by immunoSEQ multiplex PCR; TCRdb stores in-frame clones only, minus some. The table includes more than 350,000 clones, approximately 90% detected once. The sequenced sample was PBMCs or T cells enriched from blood (not recorded which). The origin of the receptors is a woman aged 50 to 65 who had recovered from COVID-19.

V is TRBV7-2 and J is TRBJ2-3; D not resolved. This CDR3 is built from 14 residues. The germline V gene encodes CDR1 SGHTA and CDR2 FQGNSA. V was clipped by 6 bases and J by 6 bases, with 16 bases between them. This CDR3 is CASSSYVLQDTQYF. The CDR3 DNA follows: TGTGCCAGCAGTTCTTACGTGCTCCAGGATACGCAGTATTTT.

This clone is a singleton in its sample. The chain links TRBV9 to TRBJ2-3; TRBD1 might be the D (6 bases). Germline V CDR1 and CDR2: SGDLS, YYNGEE. The CDR3 sequence is 16 residues long. The germline V and J ends were trimmed by 0 bases and 1 base, with 12 bases remaining between them. The DNA for the CDR3 is TGTGCCAGCAGCGTAGAGGCCAGGGGCCGCACAGATACGCAGTATTTT. The encoded protein is CASSVEARGRTDTQYF.

The table lists this clone with a count of one. The V gene is TRBV5-1, the J gene TRBJ1-6; D unresolved. V was shortened by 4 bases and J by 6 bases, with 11 bases between the two germline ends. The CDR3 totals 14 residues. Germline loops: CDR1 SGHRS, CDR2 YFSETQ. CDR3 protein: CASSTAGINSPLHF. For the CDR3, the DNA is TGCGCCAGCAGCACTGCGGGTATTAATTCACCCCTCCACTTT.

This chain uses TRBV7-3 with TRBJ2-1; possible D gene TRBD2, 5 bases. This CDR3 region has 15 residues. The V end was cut by 5 bases, the J end by 1 base, with 12 bases between. Germline CDR1 SGHTA, CDR2 FQGTGA. The CDR3 spells CASSPDYMSYNEQFF. The CDR3 DNA reads as TGTGCCAGCAGCCCTGACTACATGTCCTACAATGAGCAGTTCTTC.

V and J are TRBV2 and TRBJ2-3; 8 bases are a match to TRBD1. The trim removed 6 bases at V and 4 bases at J, leaving 9 bases unmatched. The CDR3 has 15 amino acids. The germline gives CDR1 SNHLY, CDR2 FYNNEI. CDR3 sequence reads: CASRVDRVWADTQYF. The CDR3, as DNA: TGTGCCAGCAGGGTGGACAGGGTTTGGGCAGATACGCAGTATTTT. Together with reference TRBV2 and TRBJ2-3, the CDR3 gives the full variable domain: EPEVTQTPSHQVTQMGQEVILRCVPISNHLYFYWYRQILGQKVEFLVSFYNNEISEKSEIFDDQFSVERPDGSNFTLKIRSTKLEDSAMYFCASRVDRVWADTQYFGPGTRLTVL.

The chain combines TRBV3-1 (or the pseudogene TRBV3-2) with TRBJ2-1; perhaps TRBD2 as D (5 bases). Trimming cost V 5 bases and J 5 bases, with 22 bases left between them. Germline assignment: CDR1 LGHDT and CDR2 YNNKEL (reference sequence). CDR3 length equals 17 residues. The CDR3 loop is CASSKRTPISSDNEQFF. The CDR3 DNA reads TGTGCCAGCAGCAAGAGGACTCCCATTTCATCCGACAATGAGCAGTTCTTC.

The genes are TRBV4-2 and TRBJ1-2, with D unclear. The CDR3 has 14 residues. CDR1 and CDR2 (germline): LGHNA, YNFKEQ. V was trimmed by 0 bases and J by 5 bases, leaving 10 bases between them. The CDR3 region has the DNA TGTGCCAGCAGCCAAGATACAGTGGTATATGGCTACACCTTC. Amino acids: CASSQDTVVYGYTF.

The chain uses TRBV7-2 and TRBJ1-1, with 10 bases matching TRBD1. This CDR3 is built from 16 residues. Germline V gene data show CDR1 as SGHTA and CDR2 as FQGNSA. V lost 5 bases and J lost 2; bases outside the gene matches: 8. CDR3 sequence (DNA): TGTGCCAGCAGCCCCCGACAGGGGGCCTCTAACACTGAAGCTTTCTTT. Residues: CASSPRQGASNTEAFF.

The chain links TRBV5-1 to TRBJ1-2; 8 bases align to TRBD1. In germline, CDR1 is SGHRS, CDR2 YFSETQ. V was clipped by 4 bases and J by 4 bases; unmatched bases: 6. The CDR3 extends over 14 amino acids. In DNA, the CDR3 is TGCGCCAGCAGCCCGGAAGGACAGGGCTATGGCTACACCTTC. It specifies CASSPEGQGYGYTF.

The table lists this clone with many counts. The chain carries TRBV5-6 and TRBJ1-4, with 8 nucleotides matching TRBD1. Germline V lookup: CDR1 SGHDT, CDR2 YYEEEE. The CDR3 loop spans 15 amino acids. J lost 5 bases, V lost 3 bases, and 6 bases had no gene match. CDR3 in amino acids: CASSSVGQGNEKLFF. CDR3 coding DNA: TGTGCCAGCAGCTCCGTTGGACAGGGCAATGAAAAACTGTTTTTT.

The V gene is TRBV28, the J gene TRBJ1-1; weak D call: TRBD1 (6 bases). The V gene's germline CDR1 is MDHEN and CDR2 SYDVKM. The V end was cut by 7 bases, the J end by 0 bases, with 12 bases between. This CDR3 comprises 14 residues. CDR3 nucleotide sequence: TGTGCCAGCAAGCCGGGGGGCATGAACACTGAAGCTTTCTTT. Amino acid sequence: CASKPGGMNTEAFF.

The chain joins TRBV2 to TRBJ2-3; maybe TRBD1 (5 bases). V lost 1 base and J 4 bases, leaving 6 bases between the germline ends. Germline V gene data show CDR1 as SNHLY and CDR2 as FYNNEI. CDR3 length: 13 amino acids. CDR3 loop: CASSEGTPDTQYF. The CDR3 region has the DNA TGTGCCAGCAGTGAAGGGACACCAGATACGCAGTATTTT.

This clone was detected a few times. The CDR3 region is CASSYAPEPPNSPLHF. As DNA, the CDR3 is TGTGCCAGCAGTTACGCCCCCGAGCCGCCTAATTCACCCCTCCACTTT. The V and J genes are TRBV6-5 and TRBJ1-6; D is unclear. The germline V gene has CDR1 MNHEY and CDR2 SVGAGI. The length of the CDR3 is 16 residues. V lost 2 bases and J 6 bases, leaving 14 bases between the germline ends.

This sequence joins TRBV3-1 (or the pseudogene TRBV3-2) and TRBJ1-2; TRBD1 might be the D (6 bases). The germline V and J ends were trimmed by 0 bases and 6 bases, with 20 bases remaining between them. The CDR3 loop spans 17 amino acids. CDR1 is LGHDT, CDR2 YNNKEL, per germline (reference sequence). The CDR3, as DNA: TGTGCCAGCAGCCAAGAATATCAGGGGCCGATGGCGGATGGCTACACCTTC. Its translation is CASSQEYQGPMADGYTF.

This chain connects TRBV11-3 to TRBJ2-1, with 8 bases that match TRBD2. The CDR3 has 14 residues. V shed 8 bases and J 4 bases; nucleotides not matched to a gene: 7. The germline V gene encodes CDR1 SGHNT and CDR2 YENEEA. CDR3 nucleotide sequence: TGTGCCAGCTCCGGGGGGGCAAAATACAATGAGCAGTTCTTC. Translated, it gives CASSGGAKYNEQFF.

V usage is TRBV4-3 and J usage is TRBJ2-7; D is unresolved. The CDR3 contains 15 residues. In germline, CDR1 is LGHNA, CDR2 YSLEER. V lost 0 bases and J lost 3, with 12 bases in between. In DNA form, the CDR3 reads TGCGCCAGCAGCCAAGATCCCCAGCGCGTCTACGAGCAGTACTTC. The encoded protein is CASSQDPQRVYEQYF.

The CDR3 loop reads CASSPRTAAGNTIYF. The CDR3 nucleotides read TGTGCCAGCAGCCCCCGGACAGCCGCTGGAAACACCATATATTTT. The chain carries TRBV7-8 and TRBJ1-3; a possible D gene is TRBD1 (6 bases). CDR3 size: 15 residues. The V end was cut by 5 bases, the J end by 2 bases, with 13 bases between. The germline CDR1 and CDR2 sequences are SGHVS and FQNEAQ. Full variable domain (missing parts from reference TRBV7-8 and TRBJ1-3): GAGVSQSPRYKVAKRGQDVALRCDPISGHVSLFWYQQALGQGPEFLTYFQNEAQLDKSGLPSDRFFAERPEGSVSTLKIQRTQQEDSAVYLCASSPRTAAGNTIYFGEGSWLTVV.

J is TRBJ2-7 and V is TRBV7-2, with a weak D call TRBD1 (6 bases). V was clipped by 5 bases and J by 3 bases, with 14 bases between them. The CDR3 loop spans 14 amino acids. Germline V gene data show CDR1 as SGHTA and CDR2 as FQGNSA. The CDR3 sequence is CASSDVGGDYEQYF. The CDR3 nucleotides read TGTGCCAGCAGCGACGTAGGGGGAGACTACGAGCAGTACTTC.

This clone is a singleton in its sample. This sequence joins TRBV7-2 and TRBJ2-3; TRBD1 is a possible D gene (5 bases). Trimming pared 4 bases from V and 0 bases from J, leaving 14 bases between. This CDR3 is built from 16 residues. Germline CDR1 SGHTA, CDR2 FQGNSA. This CDR3 is CASSSGHLTSTDTQYF. The CDR3 nucleotides read TGTGCCAGCAGCTCAGGACACCTTACTAGCACAGATACGCAGTATTTT.

This chain uses TRBV27 with TRBJ1-6, with D tentatively TRBD1 (5 bases). Germline CDR1 is MNHEY and CDR2 is SMNVEV (reference sequence). The CDR3 loop spans 15 amino acids. Trimming took 8 bases from V and 10 from J, leaving 21 bases between them. The CDR3 DNA follows: TGTGCCAGCGCTGTCTTGGGGGGGTCCGACTCACCCCTCCACTTT. Its protein is CASAVLGGSDSPLHF.

The chain uses TRBV5-4 and TRBJ1-6; D is unresolved. The CDR3 runs to 15 residues. The ends were cut back, 2 bases at V and 5 bases at J, with 11 bases in the middle. CDR1 and CDR2 (germline): SGHNT, YYREEE (reference sequence). CDR3 DNA: TGTGCCAGCAGCTTCGCCGCGGGAGATAATTCACCCCTCCACTTT. Translation gives CASSFAAGDNSPLHF.

This chain connects TRBV18 to TRBJ2-5; D unresolved. CDR1 is KGHSH and CDR2 is LQKENI in the germline V gene. The CDR3 length is 15 residues. Trimming took 3 bases from V and 1 from J, leaving 12 bases between them. CDR3 region: CASSPVVASQETQYF. CDR3 nucleotide sequence: TGTGCCAGCTCACCTGTGGTGGCTAGCCAAGAGACCCAGTACTTC.